The T cell receptor (beta chain) described here comes from a study of EBV T-cell therapy then PD-1 blockade in nasopharyngeal carcinoma. As concerns this clone: Its antigen is not identified.

Treatment in this sample: AdE1-LMPpoly-expanded autologous EBV-specific T-cell therapy followed by anti-PD-1 nivolumab. This CDR3 region has 15 residues. Trimming took 8 bases from V and 0 from J; bases not matched to a gene: 6. Per the germline V gene, CDR1 is LNHDA and CDR2 is SQIVND (reference sequence). Profiled with immunoSEQ multiplex PCR; TCRdb holds only in-frame clones, not every one. Here the sample spans around 19,000 clones, over 80% being singletons. Sequenced material: CD8+ T cells from blood, taken at day 0 from a patient whose treatment included autologous EBV-specific T cells and nivolumab. This chain joins TRBV19 and TRBJ2-2, with 7 bases aligning to TRBD1. The TCR originated in a man between 35 and 55 years old with nasopharyngeal carcinoma. The CDR3 here is CASGPGQSNTGELFF. In DNA form, the CDR3 reads TGTGCCAGTGGCCCGGGACAGTCGAACACCGGGGAGCTGTTTTTT.